These 18 T cell receptor beta chains were all obtained from the same sample, sequenced in a study of cytomegalovirus exposure and HLA in healthy donors. PCR involved 60 Vbeta and 13 Jbeta primers. Only in-frame clones appear in the TCRdb table, and some are missing; sequencing was by immunoSEQ multiplex PCR. The top ten clones hold roughly 1.9% of a sample with some 150,000 clones, about a tenth of them seen once. Sequencing was performed on PBMCs. The origin of the receptors is a male donor in good health and CMV-seronegative.

V usage is TRBV28 and J usage is TRBJ1-5, with D unresolved. There are 16 residues in the CDR3. Germline CDR1 and CDR2: MDHEN and SYDVKM. Trimming took 2 bases from V and 6 from J, leaving 17 bases between them. The CDR3 region has the DNA TGTGCCAGCAGTTTAGTAGGGAGTTGGGCGGTTCAGCCCCAGCATTTT. Residues: CASSLVGSWAVQPQHF.

This clone was seen a few times. This sequence joins TRBV10-3 and TRBJ1-2; tentative D call: TRBD1 (6 bases). The CDR3 is 18 residues long. The ends were cut back, 0 bases at V and 4 bases at J, with 21 bases in the middle. Germline V gene sequence: CDR1 ENHRY, CDR2 SYGVKD. DNA for the CDR3: TGTGCCATCAGTGAGTCGGGGGGGGGCGAGCTGGACCGCTATGGCTACACCTTC. Amino acid sequence: CAISESGGGELDRYGYTF.

This clone was counted only a few times. The rearrangement joins TRBV4-2 to TRBJ2-1; tentatively, D is TRBD2 (6 bases). CDR1 and CDR2 (germline): LGHNA, YNFKEQ. CDR3 length equals 15 residues. Trimming removed 0 bases from V and 6 bases from J, with 12 bases in between. The chain's CDR3 is CASSQEGRRGNEQFF. CDR3 bases: TGTGCCAGCAGCCAAGAGGGGCGGAGGGGCAATGAGCAGTTCTTC.

This sequence joins TRBV7-2 and TRBJ2-7; TRBD2 aligns across 8 bases. V lost 5 bases to trimming and J lost 2 bases; unmatched junction nucleotides: 5. The CDR3 is made up of 14 amino acids. From germline, CDR1 is SGHTA and CDR2 FQGNSA. The DNA for the CDR3 is TGTGCCAGCAGCCCCGGAGCGGGGGCCTACGAGCAGTACTTC. Residues: CASSPGAGAYEQYF.

This clone has only a few counts. The J gene is TRBJ1-4, the V gene TRBV30; the match to TRBD1 covers 8 bases. The CDR3 loop spans 13 amino acids. V gave up 2 bases and J gave up 10 bases; unmatched junction bases: 6. Germline CDR1 GTSNPN, CDR2 SVGIG (reference sequence). In DNA, the CDR3 is TGTGCCTGGAGTCAGGGGGCTATTGGAAAACTGTTTTTT. Its translation is CAWSQGAIGKLFF.

This clone showed up just a few times. Other DNA sequences within the sample encode an identical CDR3. This chain connects TRBV25-1 to TRBJ2-2; 11 nucleotides align to TRBD2. V dropped 8 bases and J dropped 4; count of bases not matched to a gene: 6. This CDR3 has 15 residues. The germline V gene has CDR1 MGHDK and CDR2 SYGVNS. CDR3 coding DNA: TGTGCCAGCCTACGACTAGCGGGGCCCACCGGGGAGCTGTTTTTT. Translated: CASLRLAGPTGELFF. Filled out from reference TRBV25-1 and TRBJ2-2, the complete variable domain reads EADIYQTPRYLVIGTGKKITLECSQTMGHDKMYWYQQDPGMELHLIHYSYGVNSTEKGDLSSESTVSRIRTEHFPLTLESARPSHTSQYLCASLRLAGPTGELFFGEGSRLTVL.

J is TRBJ2-1 and V is TRBV7-2; no clear D gene. Trimming pared 5 bases from V and 8 bases from J, leaving 13 bases between. Per germline, CDR1 SGHTA and CDR2 FQGNSA. The CDR3 sequence is 13 residues long. In DNA form, the CDR3 reads TGTGCCAGCAGCCCCCCCCGGAGCGATGAGCAGTTCTTC. Its protein product is CASSPPRSDEQFF.

This clone showed up just a few times. V is TRBV20-1 and J is TRBJ2-7, with unresolved D. The germline V and J ends were trimmed by 6 bases and 4 bases, with 10 bases remaining between them. The CDR3 spans 11 residues. Germline CDR1 reads DFQATT; CDR2 reads SNEGSKA (reference sequence). The DNA for the CDR3 is TGCAGTGCCGCATTACATTACGAGCAGTACTTC. Amino acids: CSAALHYEQYF.

The chain recombines TRBV2 with TRBJ1-1; no firm D call. CDR1 is SNHLY and CDR2 is FYNNEI in the germline V gene. The CDR3 spans 14 residues. V dropped 2 bases and J dropped 1 base, with 8 bases sitting between them. The CDR3 protein is CASSEPRQNTEAFF. CDR3 DNA: TGTGCCAGCAGTGAACCGCGGCAGAACACTGAAGCTTTCTTT.

A word on this clone: Other DNA sequences in this sample translate to the same CDR3. The rearrangement links TRBV4-3 to TRBJ1-1; tentatively, D is TRBD1 (6 bases). Germline CDR1 is LGHNA and CDR2 is YSLEER. The CDR3 spans 15 residues. Trimming shortened V by 1 base and J by 0 bases, and 9 bases separated the two germline ends. The CDR3 region is CASSQVAGVNTEAFF. Written as DNA, the CDR3 is TGCGCCAGCAGCCAAGTCGCAGGGGTGAACACTGAAGCTTTCTTT.

The genes are TRBV7-3 and TRBJ2-2; D ambiguous. The germline CDR1 and CDR2 sequences are SGHTA and FQGTGA. Trimming took 0 bases from V and 4 from J, leaving 12 bases between them. CDR3 size: 16 residues. The DNA for the CDR3 is TGTGCCAGCAGCTTAACGCAGGCTGTACCCACCGGGGAGCTGTTTTTT. Translation gives CASSLTQAVPTGELFF.

This clone was seen a handful of times. The chain uses TRBV27 and TRBJ2-7, with TRBD1 matching 9 bases. Germline V CDR1 and CDR2: MNHEY, SMNVEV (reference sequence). CDR3 length: 17 amino acids. The V gene end was trimmed by 1 base and the J gene end by 0 bases; junction bases not matched to a gene: 7. CDR3 in DNA: TGTGCCAGCAGTTTATATCGGACAGGGGATATCTCCTACGAGCAGTACTTC. It specifies CASSLYRTGDISYEQYF.

The chain's CDR3 is CASSQDGQGRGGYTF. CDR3 in DNA: TGCGCCAGCAGCCAAGACGGACAGGGACGGGGAGGCTACACCTTC. The V and J genes are TRBV4-1 and TRBJ1-2, with 8 bases identical to TRBD1. The CDR3 runs 15 residues. With 0 bases clipped from V and 8 bases from J, the junction kept 8 bases outside the gene matches. Germline CDR1 MGHRA, CDR2 YSYEKL.

The chain recombines TRBV29-1 with TRBJ2-1; tentatively, D is TRBD2 (5 bases). Germline V gives CDR1 SQVTM, CDR2 ANQGSEA. With 1 base removed from V and 0 bases from J, the gap between germline ends came to 16 bases. This CDR3 has 17 amino acids. This chain's CDR3 is CSVEGDGPGSSYNEQFF. DNA for the CDR3: TGCAGCGTTGAAGGAGACGGTCCGGGGAGCTCCTACAATGAGCAGTTCTTC.

This clone was recorded a few times. The chain uses TRBV9 and TRBJ2-3, with 9 bases matching TRBD2. This CDR3 has 15 residues. V was pared by 0 bases and J by 6 bases, with 5 bases of the junction left unmatched. Germline values: CDR1 SGDLS, CDR2 YYNGEE. This CDR3 reads CASSVGSSGADTQYF. The CDR3 region has the DNA TGTGCCAGCAGCGTAGGGTCTAGCGGGGCGGATACGCAGTATTTT.

This clone showed up just a few times. This rearrangement joins TRBV7-9 to TRBJ2-7; the D gene is possibly TRBD2 (5 bases). The V gene's germline CDR1 is SEHNR and CDR2 FQNEAQ (reference sequence). CDR3 size: 14 residues. With 4 bases removed from V and 3 bases from J, the gap between germline ends came to 13 bases. The CDR3 spells CASSSDFGRYEQYF. For the CDR3, the DNA is TGTGCCAGCAGCTCGGACTTTGGTCGCTACGAGCAGTACTTC.

This clone was recorded a few times. The gene calls are TRBV28 and TRBJ2-6; no firm D call. CDR3 length: 14 residues. Trimming left V 4 bases short and J 1 base short, with 5 bases between. Germline V CDR1 and CDR2: MDHEN, SYDVKM. CDR3 bases: TGTGCCAGCAGTTCCTTATCTGGGGCCAACGTCCTGACTTTC. It yields the protein CASSSLSGANVLTF.

The V call is TRBV19, the J call TRBJ2-5, with 8 bases that match TRBD1. TRBJ2-7 explains the end of the DNA better; the J call may be wrong. The CDR3 spans 14 residues. Germline V gene sequence: CDR1 LNHDA, CDR2 SQIVND (reference sequence). The DNA for the CDR3 is TGTGCCAGTAGTACCATCACGGACAGGGCCGAGCAGTACTTC. Protein sequence: CASSTITDRAEQYF.